These 18 T cell receptor beta chains originate from one sample sequenced in a study of blood T cell repertoires in COVID-19. The data were produced by immunoSEQ multiplex PCR, yet TCRdb's version contains in-frame clones alone and is incomplete. The sample yields some 96,000 clones, more than 75% seen once. Sequencing was performed on peripheral blood. The source of these receptors is a human donor in a cohort sampled during active COVID-19.

This clone was seen once. The gene calls are TRBV20-1 and TRBJ1-2; D is possibly TRBD1 (6 bases). Germline V gene sequence: CDR1 DFQATT, CDR2 SNEGSKA (reference sequence). The length of the CDR3 is 11 residues. V shed 4 bases and J shed 6 bases, with 9 bases lying between them. The DNA for the CDR3 is TGCAGTGCTACTCAGGGGAATGGCTACACCTTC. This gives the protein CSATQGNGYTF.

The chain has TRBV25-1 and TRBJ1-2; D is perhaps TRBD1 (6 bases). Germline CDR1 reads MGHDK; CDR2 reads SYGVNS. Trimming removed 4 bases at V and 2 bases at J, with 8 bases between. This CDR3 region has 13 residues. This CDR3 reads CASSAQGNYGYTF. As DNA, the CDR3 is TGTGCCAGCAGTGCACAGGGAAACTATGGCTACACCTTC.

The rearrangement uses TRBV5-6 and TRBJ1-1; D unclear. This CDR3 region has 14 residues. CDR1 is SGHDT and CDR2 is YYEEEE in the germline V gene. V was clipped by 4 bases and J by 1 base, with 11 bases between them. The CDR3 coding sequence is TGTGCCAGCAGCCCCGAGAGCTGGAACACTGAAGCTTTCTTT. Its protein product is CASSPESWNTEAFF.

The chain couples TRBV7-2 to TRBJ1-4, with D perhaps matching TRBD1 (5 bases). The CDR3 has 18 residues. V shed 0 bases and J shed 2 bases, with 16 bases lying between them. Germline CDR1 and CDR2: SGHTA and FQGNSA. The CDR3 DNA sequence: TGTGCCAGCAGCTTAGCACGCAGGAAGGGGTCGACTAATGAAAAACTGTTTTTT. Translation: CASSLARRKGSTNEKLFF.

The J gene is TRBJ2-7, the V gene TRBV5-5; D possibly corresponds to TRBD2 (5 bases). Looked up from germline, CDR1 is SGHKS and CDR2 is YYEKEE (reference sequence). V lost 5 bases and J 4 bases, leaving 13 bases between the germline ends. This CDR3 is 13 amino acids long. CDR3 nucleotides: TGTGCCAGCAGTTTTGGAGGCAATTACGAGCAGTACTTC. It translates to CASSFGGNYEQYF.

The chain carries TRBV29-1 and TRBJ2-7; TRBD1 agrees at 8 bases. The V gene's germline CDR1 is SQVTM and CDR2 ANQGSEA. The ends lost 0 bases at V and 6 bases at J; junction bases unmatched: 7. The CDR3 has 14 residues. The CDR3 bases are TGCAGCGTTGAAGACCGGTCAGGGGGCCTCGAGCAGTACTTC. It is translated as CSVEDRSGGLEQYF.

The V gene is TRBV27, the J gene TRBJ2-5, with D unclear. The CDR3 consists of 13 residues. Germline V CDR1 and CDR2: MNHEY, SMNVEV (reference sequence). The V and J ends lost 1 base and 2 bases respectively, with 5 bases between them. The CDR3 region is CASSLYEQETQYF. In nucleotides, the CDR3 is TGTGCCAGCAGTTTATACGAGCAAGAGACCCAGTACTTC.

The chain links TRBV7-9 to TRBJ2-2; 11 nucleotides align to TRBD2. With V trimmed by 5 bases and J by 7 bases, 9 bases remained unmatched. CDR1 and CDR2 (germline): SEHNR, FQNEAQ (reference sequence). This CDR3 comprises 16 residues. CDR3 DNA: TGTGCCAGCAGCAGATTAGCGGGAGGGCCAAACGGGGAGCTGTTTTTT. Its translation: CASSRLAGGPNGELFF.

This clone was counted only a few times. The chain carries TRBV20-1 and TRBJ1-5; the match to TRBD1 covers 7 bases. This CDR3 comprises 14 residues. The germline gives CDR1 DFQATT, CDR2 SNEGSKA (reference sequence). V shed 3 bases and J 4 bases; nucleotides not matched to a gene: 6. The CDR3 DNA is TGCAGTGCTAGTTGGGGACAGAATAATCAGCCCCAGCATTTT. Translation gives CSASWGQNNQPQHF.

The chain uses TRBV9 and TRBJ2-3; possible D gene TRBD2, 7 bases. The CDR3 length is 14 residues. The germline gives CDR1 SGDLS, CDR2 YYNGEE. The V end lost 5 bases, the J end lost 2 bases, and 12 bases lay between the germline ends. The CDR3 region has the DNA TGTGCCAGCAGGCCAGCGGGACACACAGATACGCAGTATTTT. Protein: CASRPAGHTDTQYF. The variable domain in full, completed from reference TRBV9 and TRBJ2-3, reads DSGVTQTPKHLITATGQRVTLRCSPRSGDLSVYWYQQSLDQGLQFLIQYYNGEERAKGNILERFSAQQFPDLHSELNLSSLELGDSALYFCASRPAGHTDTQYFGPGTRLTVL.

This clone showed up just once. This sequence joins TRBV6-4 and TRBJ2-5; TRBD2 might be the D (6 bases). Germline V gives CDR1 MRHNA, CDR2 SNTAGT. The CDR3 runs to 10 residues. CDR3 DNA: TGTGCACGGAGCGGGGAGACCCAGTACTTC. It yields the protein CARSGETQYF.

The chain combines TRBV3-1 (or the pseudogene TRBV3-2) with TRBJ1-3, with D unclear. This CDR3 comprises 18 residues. V was clipped by 3 bases and J by 0 bases, with 18 bases between them. The V gene's germline CDR1 is LGHDT and CDR2 YNNKEL (reference sequence). This CDR3 reads CASSHPSTGRVSGNTIYF. CDR3 in DNA: TGTGCCAGCAGCCACCCATCGACGGGGAGAGTCTCTGGAAACACCATATATTTT.

This chain joins TRBV27 and TRBJ1-2; D ambiguous. The V end was cut by 4 bases, the J end by 8 bases, with 14 bases between. In germline, CDR1 is MNHEY, CDR2 SMNVEV (reference sequence). This CDR3 is built from 13 residues. CDR3 in DNA: TGTGCCAGCAGTTCTAGCGGGAATAGGGGCTACACCTTC. This encodes CASSSSGNRGYTF.

The chain combines TRBV27 with TRBJ2-3, with 8 bases lining up with TRBD2. The CDR3 has 13 residues. Looked up from germline, CDR1 is MNHEY and CDR2 is SMNVEV (reference sequence). V gave up 6 bases and J gave up 6 bases; unmatched junction bases: 5. CDR3 sequence (DNA): TGTGCCAGCAGGCCCGGGGGGGCGGATACGCAGTATTTT. Its protein product is CASRPGGADTQYF.

The J gene is TRBJ1-6, the V gene TRBV28, with TRBD1 identical over 7 bases. CDR3 length: 16 amino acids. With 1 base clipped from V and 6 bases from J, the junction kept 6 bases outside the gene matches. CDR1 is MDHEN and CDR2 is SYDVKM in the germline V gene. CDR3: CASSLSGTASNSPLHF. The CDR3 DNA reads TGTGCCAGCAGTTTATCCGGGACAGCCTCTAATTCACCCCTCCACTTT. Based on the CDR3 plus reference TRBV28 and TRBJ1-6, the full variable domain is DVKVTQSSRYLVKRTGEKVFLECVQDMDHENMFWYRQDPGLGLRLIYFSYDVKMKEKGDIPEGYSVSREKKERFSLILESASTNQTSMYLCASSLSGTASNSPLHFGNGTRLTVT.

The V call is TRBV5-1, the J call TRBJ2-1; TRBD1 matches 10 bases. With 4 bases clipped from V and 0 bases from J, the junction kept 4 bases outside the gene matches. Germline CDR1 is SGHRS and CDR2 is YFSETQ. The CDR3 is 16 residues long. Here the CDR3 reads CASSGGQGSSYNEQFF. CDR3 coding DNA: TGCGCCAGCAGCGGGGGACAGGGGAGCTCCTACAATGAGCAGTTCTTC.

This clone was recorded a few times. The V and J genes are TRBV9 and TRBJ1-4; D unresolved. Trimming took 4 bases from V and 13 from J, leaving 17 bases between them. CDR3 length: 13 amino acids. Germline loops: CDR1 SGDLS, CDR2 YYNGEE. This chain's CDR3 is CASSPENRRRLFF. CDR3 bases: TGTGCCAGCAGCCCCGAAAATCGGAGGAGACTGTTTTTT.

The chain is built from TRBV11-2 and TRBJ2-7; 11 bases align to TRBD1. The CDR3 is 16 residues long. Trimming took 2 bases from V and 4 from J; bases not matched to a gene: 7. Germline V lookup: CDR1 SGHAT, CDR2 FQNNGV. The DNA of the CDR3 is TGTGCCAGCAGCTTACAATGGACAGGGGGCATTTACGAGCAGTACTTC. Translation gives CASSLQWTGGIYEQYF.